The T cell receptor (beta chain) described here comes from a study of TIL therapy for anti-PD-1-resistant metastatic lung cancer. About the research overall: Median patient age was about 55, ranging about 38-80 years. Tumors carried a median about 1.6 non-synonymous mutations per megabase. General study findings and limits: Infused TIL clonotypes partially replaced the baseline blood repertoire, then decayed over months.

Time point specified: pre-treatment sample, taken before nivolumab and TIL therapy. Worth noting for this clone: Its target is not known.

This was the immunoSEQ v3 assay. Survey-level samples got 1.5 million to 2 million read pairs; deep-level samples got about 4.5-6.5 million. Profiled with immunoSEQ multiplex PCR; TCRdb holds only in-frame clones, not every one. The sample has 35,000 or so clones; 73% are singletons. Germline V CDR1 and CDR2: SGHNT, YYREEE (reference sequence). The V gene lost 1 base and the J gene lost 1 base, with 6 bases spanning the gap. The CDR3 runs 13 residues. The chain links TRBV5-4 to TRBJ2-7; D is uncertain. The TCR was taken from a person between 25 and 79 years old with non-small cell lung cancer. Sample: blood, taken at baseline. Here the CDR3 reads CASSLQGSYEQYF. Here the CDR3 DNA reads TGTGCCAGCAGCTTGCAAGGGTCCTACGAGCAGTACTTC.